Detailed here is one T cell receptor beta chain. This sample is part of a study of blood T cell repertoires in COVID-19. Profiling relied on immunoSEQ multiplex PCR, and the TCRdb table lists in-frame clones only, not all of them. The profile covers about 120,000 clones, with approximately 80% appearing a single time and approximately 4.9% taken by the ten largest. Germline V CDR1 and CDR2: SGHAT, FQNNGV. This CDR3 has 15 residues. With 5 bases clipped from V and 2 bases from J, the junction kept 8 bases outside the gene matches. The receptor comes from an older woman with acute or convalescent COVID-19. The gene calls are TRBV11-2 and TRBJ1-2; 7 nucleotides agree with TRBD1. The sample consisted of peripheral blood. CDR3 loop: CASSLRQGSNYGYTF. DNA of the CDR3: TGTGCCAGCAGCCTTCGACAGGGCTCAAACTATGGCTACACCTTC. Combining the CDR3 with reference TRBV11-2 and TRBJ1-2 gives the whole variable domain EAGVAQSPRYKIIEKRQSVAFWCNPISGHATLYWYQQILGQGPKLLIQFQNNGVVDDSQLPKDRFSAERLKGVDSTLKIQPAKLEDSAVYLCASSLRQGSNYGYTFGSGTRLTVV.